This T cell receptor (beta chain) comes out of a study of T cell responses to AZD1222 COVID-19 vaccine. Trimming cost V 6 bases and J 4 bases, with 14 bases left between them. The CDR3 has 14 residues. The V gene's germline CDR1 is ENHRY and CDR2 SYGVKD. Study findings and constraints: Nearly half of unique spike-specific TCRs reportedly avoided B.1.351 and B.1.1.7 mutated regions.

Data came from immunoSEQ multiplex PCR; TCRdb stores just in-frame clones and leaves some out. The table lists around 79,000 clones, 70% to 90% of them singletons. Only one count was recorded for this clone. Its antigen is not known. The sample consisted of peripheral blood, taken on day 0 of AZD1222 vaccination. The rearrangement joins TRBV10-3 to TRBJ2-3; weak D call: TRBD2 (5 bases). The receptor was derived from an adult in good health. CDR3 sequence reads: CAISAPGSPDTQYF. The CDR3 region has the DNA TGTGCCATCAGCGCGCCGGGGAGCCCAGATACGCAGTATTTT.